Included here is one TCR beta chain sequence, with context. This sample was included in a study of blood T cell repertoires in COVID-19. In the original workflow: Amplification of reference gene primers was used by the study to estimate nucleated cell counts. Clones were read by immunoSEQ multiplex PCR, and TCRdb kept only the in-frame ones, dropping some. That table is the source of V, J and clone size, and D and trimming were worked out from the DNA. This sample has about 220,000 clones; 82% occur once, and the top ten carry more than 3%. Before being deemed recovered, Cohort 3 donors had two negative PCRs, clearance, or symptom resolution. Sequenced input: PBMCs or T cells enriched from blood (not recorded which). The source is a woman aged 60-75 years who had recovered from COVID-19.

CDR3 DNA: TGTGCCAGCACCCGGGAAGGGGGTTTGAGTGGCTACACCTTC. It yields the protein CASTREGGLSGYTF. This rearrangement joins TRBV2 to TRBJ1-2, with a tentative D call TRBD1 (6 bases). CDR3 size: 14 residues. Germline CDR1 SNHLY, CDR2 FYNNEI. V lost 7 bases and J 7 bases, leaving 19 bases between the germline ends.